Listed below are T cell receptor beta chains from one sample, sequenced in a study of regulatory T cells in long-lasting Graves disease. TCRdb processed the multiplex PCR reads anew with MiXCR; each CDR3 protein has one entry. The top ten clones hold approximately 15% of a sample with about 470,000 distinct CDR3 sequences, 15% of them seen once. The same specimen was also included in a second study, on T cells in Graves' hyperthyroidism and ophthalmopathy.

The sequences come from peripheral blood mononuclear cells (PBMCs), collected at new diagnosis, from a patient treated with antithyroid drugs. These receptors were taken from a woman aged 25 to 39 with Graves disease. CDR3s include the opening cysteine and the closing phenylalanine or tryptophan. Each record gives: clone size, J gene, V gene, CDR3 length, D gene, CDR3 protein, CDR3 DNA. D genes are given only for firm matches. For some rows the clone size is stated as once, few or many, or as a class when expanded; others skip it.

>many|TRBJ2-3|TRBV5-1|20|NA
CASSLPTGFTSGLGEDTQYF
TGCGCCAGCAGCTTGCCGACAGGGTTTACTAGCGGCTTAGGAGAAGATACGCAGTATTTT
>many|TRBJ2-4|TRBV7-3|16|TRBD1
CASSTGLTGGKDIQYF
TGTGCCAGCAGTACGGGCCTGACAGGGGGTAAAGACATTCAGTACTTC
>few|TRBJ1-1|TRBV12-3/TRBV12-4|12|NA
CASSSGVTEAFF
TGTGCCAGCAGTTCCGGGGTCACTGAAGCTTTCTTT
>NA|TRBJ2-1|TRBV7-9|15|NA
CASSPEGVSYNEQFF
TGTGCCAGCAGCCCTGAGGGGGTCTCCTACAATGAGCAGTTCTTC
>many|TRBJ2-3|TRBV29-1|13|NA
CSVEAPATDTQYF
TGCAGCGTTGAGGCTCCTGCCACAGATACGCAGTATTTT
>many|TRBJ1-2|TRBV15|16|NA
CATSRDAAAAASGYTF
TGTGCCACCAGCAGAGATGCGGCGGCAGCTGCCAGTGGCTACACCTTC
>NA|TRBJ2-7|TRBV27|15|TRBD1
CASSYSRGLGYEQYF
TGTGCCAGCAGTTACTCAAGGGGGCTAGGCTACGAGCAGTACTTC
>many|TRBJ2-3|TRBV5-1|15|NA
CASSPSQGITDTQYF
TGCGCCAGCAGCCCGTCACAGGGTATCACAGATACGCAGTATTTT
>NA|TRBJ2-1|TRBV7-8|15|NA
CASSLHSKKVHEQFF
TGTGCCAGCAGCTTACATAGCAAGAAGGTCCATGAGCAGTTCTTC
>many|TRBJ1-2|TRBV30|14|NA
CAWSVWGSNYGYTF
TGTGCCTGGAGTGTATGGGGATCTAACTATGGCTACACCTTC
>many|TRBJ2-1|TRBV9|16|TRBD2
CASSPPASGRASEQFF
TGTGCCAGCAGCCCTCCGGCTAGCGGGAGGGCCAGTGAGCAGTTCTTC
>many|TRBJ2-1|TRBV12-3/TRBV12-4|12|NA
CASSSQLNEQFF
TGTGCCAGCAGTTCCCAACTTAATGAGCAGTTCTTC
>many|TRBJ2-1|TRBV5-1|16|NA
CASSFGLLTGDNEQFF
TGCGCCAGCAGCTTTGGTCTCTTAACGGGAGACAATGAGCAGTTCTTC
>many|TRBJ2-7|TRBV20-1|13|TRBD2
CSARGGGRSEQYF
TGCAGTGCTAGGGGGGGGGGACGATCCGAGCAGTACTTC
>many|TRBJ1-5|TRBV18|16|TRBD1
CASSLAPDRGNQPQHF
TGTGCCAGCTCACTAGCCCCGGACAGGGGGAATCAGCCCCAGCATTTT
>NA|TRBJ1-5|TRBV7-2|17|NA
CASSSNLVGVGNQPQHF
TGTGCCAGCAGCAGTAATTTGGTTGGGGTTGGCAATCAGCCCCAGCATTTT
>many|TRBJ2-3|TRBV27|17|TRBD2
CASSLWVAGGGPDTQYF
TGTGCCAGCAGTTTATGGGTAGCGGGAGGTGGTCCAGATACGCAGTATTTT
>NA|TRBJ1-1|TRBV12-3/TRBV12-4|11|TRBD1
CAITGGTEAFF
TGTGCCATCACAGGGGGCACTGAAGCTTTCTTT
>many|TRBJ2-1|TRBV6-1|14|NA
CASSGDPELNEQFF
TGTGCCAGCAGTGGAGACCCCGAACTCAATGAGCAGTTCTTC
>many|TRBJ2-1|TRBV10-3|17|NA
CAIKVVVSGGSYNEQFF
TGTGCCATCAAAGTCGTGGTGTCCGGAGGCTCCTACAATGAGCAGTTCTTC
>many|TRBJ1-2|TRBV28|12|NA
CASSLMGYGYTF
TGTGCCAGCAGTTTAATGGGCTATGGCTACACCTTC
>many|TRBJ1-1|TRBV11-2|17|NA
CASSSYHGQRKNTEAFF
TGTGCCAGCAGCTCCTACCACGGACAGAGGAAGAACACTGAAGCTTTCTTT
>many|TRBJ2-1|TRBV6-1|15|TRBD1
CASSEVGTGYNEQFF
TGTGCCAGCAGTGAGGTCGGGACAGGGTACAATGAGCAGTTCTTC
>many|TRBJ2-1|TRBV10-1|12|TRBD1
CASGTGRNEQFF
TGCGCCAGCGGGACAGGGCGTAATGAGCAGTTCTTC
>few|TRBJ2-7|TRBV9|15|NA
CASSVAFGLSYEQYF
TGTGCCAGCAGCGTAGCTTTCGGGTTGTCCTACGAGCAGTACTTC
>many|TRBJ2-7|TRBV5-1|13|NA
CASTQGSSYEQYF
TGCGCCAGCACACAGGGAAGCTCCTACGAGCAGTACTTC
>many|TRBJ2-7|TRBV30|13|TRBD1
CAWGQDTSYEQYF
TGTGCCTGGGGACAGGACACATCCTACGAGCAGTACTTC